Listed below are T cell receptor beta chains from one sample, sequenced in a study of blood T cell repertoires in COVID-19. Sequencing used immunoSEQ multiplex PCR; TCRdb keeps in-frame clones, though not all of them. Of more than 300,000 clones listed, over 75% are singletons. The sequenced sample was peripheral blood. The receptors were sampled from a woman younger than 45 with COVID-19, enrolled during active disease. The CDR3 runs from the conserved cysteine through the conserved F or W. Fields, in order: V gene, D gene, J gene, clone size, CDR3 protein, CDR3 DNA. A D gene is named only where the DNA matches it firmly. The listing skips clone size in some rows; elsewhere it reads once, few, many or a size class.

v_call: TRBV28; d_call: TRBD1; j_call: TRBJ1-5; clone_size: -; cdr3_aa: CASSFPGQAVSKHQPQHF; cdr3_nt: TGTGCCAGCAGTTTCCCGGGACAGGCTGTTTCGAAGCATCAGCCCCAGCATTTT
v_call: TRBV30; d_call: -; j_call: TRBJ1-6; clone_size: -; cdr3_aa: CAWRGRGNSPLHF; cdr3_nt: TGTGCCTGGAGGGGGCGCGGTAATTCACCCCTCCACTTT
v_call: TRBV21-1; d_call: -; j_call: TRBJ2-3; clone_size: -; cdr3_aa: CASILTHGTSGPVTDTQYF; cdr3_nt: TGTGCCAGCATCCTCACACACGGGACTAGCGGGCCCGTCACAGATACGCAGTATTTT
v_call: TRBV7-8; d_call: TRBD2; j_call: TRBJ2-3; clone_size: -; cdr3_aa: CASSQTSGRVDTQYF; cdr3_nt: TGTGCCAGCAGCCAAACTAGCGGGAGGGTCGATACGCAGTATTTT
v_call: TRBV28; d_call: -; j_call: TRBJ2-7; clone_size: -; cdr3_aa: CASNHLGGASYEQYF; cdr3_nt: TGTGCCAGCAATCATTTGGGGGGGGCTTCATACGAGCAGTACTTC
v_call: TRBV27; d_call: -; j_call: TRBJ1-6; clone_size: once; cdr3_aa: CASSLTRVRAYNSPLHF; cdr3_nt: TGTGCCAGCAGCCTCACACGGGTCAGGGCCTATAATTCACCCCTCCACTTT
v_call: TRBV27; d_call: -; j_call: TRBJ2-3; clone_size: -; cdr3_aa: CASSLFPGKDTQYF; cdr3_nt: TGTGCCAGCAGTTTATTTCCGGGAAAAGATACGCAGTATTTT
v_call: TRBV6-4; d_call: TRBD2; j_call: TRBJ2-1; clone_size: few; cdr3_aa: CASSETGTSGYNEQFF; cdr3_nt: TGTGCCAGCAGCGAAACCGGGACTAGCGGCTACAATGAGCAGTTCTTC
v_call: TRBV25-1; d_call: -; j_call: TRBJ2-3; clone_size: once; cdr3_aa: CASSEYRGGASTDTQYF; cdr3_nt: TGTGCCAGCAGTGAATATAGAGGCGGGGCTAGCACAGATACGCAGTATTTT
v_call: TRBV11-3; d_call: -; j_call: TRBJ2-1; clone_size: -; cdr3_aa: CASSLQTTSRNEQFF; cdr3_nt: TGTGCCAGCAGCCTGCAAACGACTAGTCGGAATGAGCAGTTCTTC
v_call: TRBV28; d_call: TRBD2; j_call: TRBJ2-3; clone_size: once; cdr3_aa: CASSFSGSHTDTQYF; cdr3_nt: TGTGCCAGCAGTTTTAGCGGGAGCCACACAGATACGCAGTATTTT
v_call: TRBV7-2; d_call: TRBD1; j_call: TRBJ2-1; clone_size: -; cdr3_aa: CASSTGTGYNEQFF; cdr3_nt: TGTGCCAGCAGCACCGGGACAGGTTACAATGAGCAGTTCTTC
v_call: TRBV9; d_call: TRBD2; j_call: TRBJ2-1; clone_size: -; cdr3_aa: CASSARLAGYNEQFF; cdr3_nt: TGTGCCAGCAGCGCGCGACTAGCGGGATACAATGAGCAGTTCTTC
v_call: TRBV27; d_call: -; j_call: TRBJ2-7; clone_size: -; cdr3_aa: CASSAGSGVSYEQYF; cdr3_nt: TGTGCCAGCAGTGCCGGATCAGGGGTCTCCTACGAGCAGTACTTC
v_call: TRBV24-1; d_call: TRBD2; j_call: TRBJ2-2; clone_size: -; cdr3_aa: CATSDPVVAGGTGELFF; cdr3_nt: TGTGCCACCAGTGACCCGGTGGTAGCGGGCGGGACCGGGGAGCTGTTTTTT
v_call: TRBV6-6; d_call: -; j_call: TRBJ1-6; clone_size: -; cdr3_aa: CASSLKEWSAPLHF; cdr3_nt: TGTGCCAGCAGCCTGAAGGAATGGAGTGCACCCCTCCACTTT
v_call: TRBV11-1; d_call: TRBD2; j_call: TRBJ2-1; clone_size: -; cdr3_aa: CASSLVTGLAGEQFF; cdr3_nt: TGTGCCAGCAGCTTAGTGACGGGACTAGCGGGGGAGCAGTTCTTC
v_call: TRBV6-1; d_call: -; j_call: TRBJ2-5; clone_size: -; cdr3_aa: CASSLQETQYF; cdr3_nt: TGTGCCAGCAGCCTGCAAGAGACCCAGTACTTC
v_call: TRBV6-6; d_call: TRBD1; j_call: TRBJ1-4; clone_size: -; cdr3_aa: CASSYRDRAEKLFF; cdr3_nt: TGTGCCAGCAGTTACCGGGACAGGGCTGAAAAACTGTTTTTT
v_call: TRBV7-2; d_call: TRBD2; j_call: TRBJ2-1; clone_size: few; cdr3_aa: CASSLFSGALNEQFF; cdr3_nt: TGTGCCAGCAGCTTATTTAGCGGGGCCCTCAATGAGCAGTTCTTC
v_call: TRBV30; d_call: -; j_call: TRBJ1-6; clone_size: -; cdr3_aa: CAWTLTRDSPLHF; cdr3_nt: TGTGCCTGGACTTTGACCCGGGATTCACCCCTCCACTTT
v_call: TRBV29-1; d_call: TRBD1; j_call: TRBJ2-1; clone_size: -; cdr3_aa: CSGQGYYNEQFF; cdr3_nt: TGCAGCGGACAGGGTTATTACAATGAGCAGTTCTTC
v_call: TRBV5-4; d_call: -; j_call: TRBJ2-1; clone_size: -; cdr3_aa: CASSLGQFEQFF; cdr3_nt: TGTGCCAGCAGCTTGGGACAGTTTGAGCAGTTCTTC
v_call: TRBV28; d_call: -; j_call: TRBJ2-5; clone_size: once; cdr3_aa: CASDDSLETQYF; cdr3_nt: TGTGCCAGTGACGACAGTTTGGAGACCCAGTACTTC
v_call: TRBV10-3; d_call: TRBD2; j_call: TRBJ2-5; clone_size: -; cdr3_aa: CAISATGTSGSHRETQYF; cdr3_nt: TGTGCCATCAGCGCAACCGGGACTAGCGGGAGTCATCGAGAGACCCAGTACTTC
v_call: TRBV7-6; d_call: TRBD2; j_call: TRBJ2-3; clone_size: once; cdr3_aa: CASSLGLAGATDTQYF; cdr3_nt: TGTGCCAGCAGCCTAGGACTAGCGGGGGCCACAGATACGCAGTATTTT
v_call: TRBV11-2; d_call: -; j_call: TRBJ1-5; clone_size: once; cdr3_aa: CASSLGQVGNQPQHF; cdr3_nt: TGTGCCAGCAGCTTAGGTCAGGTTGGCAATCAGCCCCAGCATTTT
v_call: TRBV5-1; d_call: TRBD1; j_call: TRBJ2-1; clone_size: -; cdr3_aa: CASSSRTGSYNEQFF; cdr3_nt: TGCGCCAGCAGCTCAAGGACAGGCTCCTACAATGAGCAGTTCTTC
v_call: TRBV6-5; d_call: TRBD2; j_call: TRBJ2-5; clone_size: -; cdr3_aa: CASSYEREGGETQYF; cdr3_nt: TGTGCCAGCAGTTATGAGAGGGAGGGCGGAGAGACCCAGTACTTC
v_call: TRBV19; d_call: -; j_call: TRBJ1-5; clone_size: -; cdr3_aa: CASSTRGGSNQPQHF; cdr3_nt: TGTGCCAGTAGTACCAGGGGAGGGAGCAATCAGCCCCAGCATTTT
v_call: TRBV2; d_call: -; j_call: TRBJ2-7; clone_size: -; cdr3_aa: CASTGRGYEQYF; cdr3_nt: TGTGCCAGCACCGGGCGGGGCTACGAGCAGTACTTC
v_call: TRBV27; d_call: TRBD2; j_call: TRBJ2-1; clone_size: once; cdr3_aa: CASSRTSAYNEQFF; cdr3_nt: TGTGCCAGCAGCAGGACTAGCGCATACAATGAGCAGTTCTTC
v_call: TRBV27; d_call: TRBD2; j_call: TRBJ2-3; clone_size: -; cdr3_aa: CASRIRAGTDTQYF; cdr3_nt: TGTGCCAGCAGGATTAGAGCGGGAACAGATACGCAGTATTTT
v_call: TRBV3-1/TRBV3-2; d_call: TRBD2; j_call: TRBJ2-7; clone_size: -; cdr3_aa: CASSQGIAGPYEQYF; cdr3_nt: TGTGCCAGCAGCCAGGGTATAGCGGGACCTTACGAGCAGTACTTC
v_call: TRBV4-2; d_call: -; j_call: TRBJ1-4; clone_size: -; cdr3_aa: CASSPPTVNNEKLFF; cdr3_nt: TGTGCCAGCAGCCCCCCGACAGTGAATAATGAAAAACTGTTTTTT
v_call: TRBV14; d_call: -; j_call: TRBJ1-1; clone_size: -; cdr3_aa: CASAGGDTEAFF; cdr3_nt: TGTGCCAGCGCGGGGGGAGACACTGAAGCTTTCTTT
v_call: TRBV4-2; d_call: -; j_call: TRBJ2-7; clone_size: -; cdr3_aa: CASSQVRGAYEQYF; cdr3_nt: TGTGCCAGCAGCCAAGTCCGAGGAGCTTACGAGCAGTACTTC
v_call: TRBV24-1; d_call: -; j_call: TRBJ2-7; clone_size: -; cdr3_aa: CATSEAPSDEQYF; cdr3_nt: TGTGCCACCAGTGAGGCCCCCTCCGACGAGCAGTACTTC
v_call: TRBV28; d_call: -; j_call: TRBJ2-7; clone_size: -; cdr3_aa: CASGSPAGGSSYEQYF; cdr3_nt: TGTGCCAGCGGGAGCCCCGCTGGAGGAAGCTCCTACGAGCAGTACTTC
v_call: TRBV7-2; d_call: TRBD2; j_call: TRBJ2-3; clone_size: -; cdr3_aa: CASSSGTSGRTDTQYF; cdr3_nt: TGTGCCAGCAGCTCCGGGACTAGCGGTCGCACAGATACGCAGTATTTT
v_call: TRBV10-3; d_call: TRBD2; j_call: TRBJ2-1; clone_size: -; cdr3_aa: CAISRTSGGQGIEQFF; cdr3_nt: TGTGCCATCAGCCGGACTAGCGGGGGCCAGGGTATTGAGCAGTTCTTC